This paragraph covers one TCR beta chain sequence. Its antigen is unidentified. Naive CD8 cells were CD45RO-negative, positively selected for CCR7, excluding terminally differentiated effector memory CD45RA+ cells. The healthy adult donors were HIV-negative and reported no recent acute infections or vaccinations. These data belong to a study of shared clonotypes between healthy human individuals. Study-level points and caveats: In this cohort, only blood was sampled, and tissue repertoires likely differ.

Germline V gives CDR1 PRHDT, CDR2 FYEKMQ (reference sequence). V lost 2 bases and J lost 3, with 13 bases in between. The CDR3 length is 15 residues. Original handling: As immunoSEQ supplied junction-only sequences (without quality scores), filtering differed. Sequencing was performed with immunoSEQ multiplex PCR; in TCRdb, only in-frame clones are kept and a portion is missing. For V, J and clone size, that table is used; D and trimming come from the DNA. The sample has about 2.2 million clones, around 93% seen once. This rearrangement joins TRBV13 to TRBJ1-1; TRBD1 is a possible D gene (6 bases). The sample consisted of naive CD8+ T cells from PBMCs. The origin of this receptor is a man younger than 30 in good health. Some clones in this sample may be carry-over from other donors' samples. The CDR3 sequence: CASSLPTGTYTEAFF. The DNA of the CDR3 is TGTGCCAGCAGCTTACCGACAGGTACCTACACTGAAGCTTTCTTT.